These 13 T cell receptor beta chains were all obtained from the same sample, sequenced in a study of radiation and T cells in renal cell carcinoma. The time point is: baseline pretreatment blood. Indicated treatment: 15 Gy SBRT to primary tumor, nephrectomy 4 weeks later. TCRdb's table, derived via immunoSEQ multiplex PCR, lists solely in-frame clones and lacks some. The sample yields about 140,000 clones, roughly 83% seen once. The starting material was blood, obtained from a patient whose treatment included radiotherapy and nephrectomy. Source of these receptors: a woman aged 45-65 years with renal cell carcinoma.

The V gene is TRBV9, the J gene TRBJ1-1; tentative D call: TRBD1 (6 bases). The CDR3 is 16 residues long. V gave up 0 bases and J gave up 0 bases, with 12 bases separating them. Per the germline V gene, CDR1 is SGDLS and CDR2 is YYNGEE. The CDR3 coding sequence is TGTGCCAGCAGCGTAGGAATTGGACAGATGAACACTGAAGCTTTCTTT. Amino acids: CASSVGIGQMNTEAFF.

This clone has just one count. This sequence joins TRBV6-5 and TRBJ1-2; weak D call: TRBD1 (6 bases). The CDR3 consists of 14 residues. V gave up 1 base and J gave up 4 bases, with 10 bases separating them. CDR1 is MNHEY, CDR2 SVGAGI, per germline. The CDR3 protein is CASSYLRGAYGYTF. DNA for the CDR3: TGTGCCAGCAGTTACTTAAGGGGGGCCTATGGCTACACCTTC.

The chain employs TRBV7-9 and TRBJ2-5, with TRBD2 as a possible D gene (6 bases). The CDR3 extends over 15 amino acids. The V end was cut by 5 bases, the J end by 4 bases, with 17 bases between. Germline V gene data show CDR1 as SEHNR and CDR2 as FQNEAQ (reference sequence). In DNA, the CDR3 is TGTGCCAGCAGCAGCGATGGGACTTTAGGAGAGACCCAGTACTTC. As protein: CASSSDGTLGETQYF.

The chain uses TRBV2 and TRBJ2-3, with 7 bases identical to TRBD2. The V gene end was trimmed by 4 bases and the J gene end by 7 bases; junction bases not matched to a gene: 8. Per the germline V gene, CDR1 is SNHLY and CDR2 is FYNNEI. CDR3 size: 14 residues. The CDR3 coding sequence is TGTGCCAGCAGTGCGGAGGGAGGGCCACATACGCAGTATTTT. It translates to CASSAEGGPHTQYF.

This chain uses TRBV7-2 with TRBJ1-6, with D uncertain. Germline V lookup: CDR1 SGHTA, CDR2 FQGNSA. The CDR3 consists of 15 residues. Deletions cut 3 bases from V and 7 bases from J, with 13 bases between. DNA of the CDR3: TGTGCCAGCAGCTTCAAGGGTTCGGGGAATTCACCCCTCCACTTT. This encodes CASSFKGSGNSPLHF.

This clone was seen a handful of times. The genes are TRBV19 and TRBJ2-7; possible D gene TRBD1, 5 bases. The germline V gene has CDR1 LNHDA and CDR2 SQIVND (reference sequence). Trimming took off 3 bases at V and 1 base at J, with 10 bases between the two ends. This CDR3 has 14 amino acids. This chain's CDR3 is CASSIAGLSYEQYF. The CDR3 coding sequence is TGTGCCAGTAGTATCGCAGGGCTTTCCTACGAGCAGTACTTC.

The J gene is TRBJ1-4, the V gene TRBV7-8, with D possibly being TRBD1 (5 bases). Trimming cost V 9 bases and J 2 bases, with 10 bases left between them. Germline V gives CDR1 SGHVS, CDR2 FQNEAQ. The CDR3 is made up of 13 amino acids. This chain's CDR3 is CASGRGTNEKLFF. CDR3 DNA sequence: TGTGCCAGTGGAAGGGGCACTAATGAAAAACTGTTTTTT.

The J gene is TRBJ2-7, the V gene TRBV7-2; 7 bases map to TRBD2. From germline, CDR1 is SGHTA and CDR2 FQGNSA. The V and J ends lost 5 bases and 0 bases, in that order; junction bases with no gene match: 7. There are 15 residues in the CDR3. The CDR3 DNA follows: TGTGCCAGCAGCCAATCCGGGACTAACTCCTACGAGCAGTACTTC. This gives the protein CASSQSGTNSYEQYF.

The chain links TRBV6-1 to TRBJ1-1; tentatively, D is TRBD1 (5 bases). The germline V and J ends were trimmed by 6 bases and 11 bases, with 16 bases remaining between them. The CDR3 extends over 12 amino acids. Germline lookup yields CDR1 MNHNS and CDR2 SASEGT. DNA for the CDR3: TGTGCCAGCAGCCCCGGGGACCGTAGGGCTTTCTTT. It is translated as CASSPGDRRAFF.

The CDR3 DNA reads TGCGCCAGCAGCCCACGACACTACAATGAGCAGTTCTTC. Encoded protein: CASSPRHYNEQFF. The chain links TRBV5-1 to TRBJ2-1; D is undetermined. V lost 4 bases and J lost 3, with 8 bases in between. CDR3 size: 13 residues. From germline, CDR1 is SGHRS and CDR2 YFSETQ. The whole variable domain, filled in from reference TRBV5-1 and TRBJ2-1, reads KAGVTQTPRYLIKTRGQQVTLSCSPISGHRSVSWYQQTPGQGLQFLFEYFSETQRNKGNFPGRFSGRQFSNSRSEMNVSTLELGDSALYLCASSPRHYNEQFFGPGTRLTVL.

The V call is TRBV5-1, the J call TRBJ1-1; the match to TRBD1 covers 8 bases. The CDR3 runs 15 residues. Germline loops: CDR1 SGHRS, CDR2 YFSETQ. The junction had 10 bases not matched to a gene; V was cut back by 2 bases and J by 7 bases. The CDR3 DNA is TGCGCCAGCAGCTTTTCCCGGACAGGGCCAGATGAAGCTTTCTTT. Protein: CASSFSRTGPDEAFF.

The rearrangement uses TRBV5-4 and TRBJ1-5; D is ambiguous. V lost 2 bases to trimming and J lost 3 bases, with 3 bases between them. Germline V gene sequence: CDR1 SGHNT, CDR2 YYREEE (reference sequence). The CDR3 covers 12 residues. The CDR3 protein is CASSFNNQPQHF. The CDR3 nucleotides read TGTGCCAGCAGCTTTAACAATCAGCCCCAGCATTTT.

This chain links TRBV29-1 with TRBJ1-2, with 7 nucleotides matching TRBD1. Per germline, CDR1 SQVTM and CDR2 ANQGSEA. The CDR3 sequence is 12 residues long. V dropped 5 bases and J dropped 6; count of bases not matched to a gene: 6. The CDR3 DNA reads TGCAGCGTTTTCAGGGGGGCGGATGGCTACACCTTC. Residues: CSVFRGADGYTF.